This section outlines one T cell receptor beta chain sequence together with its context. The data belong to a study of blood T cell repertoires in COVID-19. Background on the study: Collection of acute and convalescent COVID-19 samples took place in the United States, Italy and Spain. From T cells, B-cell-depleted T cells, or PBMCs came the material, which was cDNA or gDNA.

In the original analysis: By means of reference gene primer amplification, nucleated cell counts were estimated. Assay used: immunoSEQ multiplex PCR; TCRdb lists only in-frame clones, some missing. Clonal size and the V and J genes are those of that table, whereas D and trimming came from the DNA. Altogether roughly 8,500 clones are present, around 85% being singletons, with the ten largest covering roughly 8%. Germline loops: CDR1 LGHDT, CDR2 YNNKEL (reference sequence). This CDR3 contains 13 residues. Unmatched junction bases numbered 6, after V lost 4 bases and J lost 6 bases. This clonotype was sampled from a human donor in a cohort sampled during active COVID-19. Sequencing used peripheral blood. J is TRBJ2-7 and V is TRBV3-1 (or the pseudogene TRBV3-2), with 7 bases identical to TRBD2. The CDR3 DNA is TGTGCCAGCAGCCTCGCTGGGGGGGGCGAGCAGTACTTC. Translation gives CASSLAGGGEQYF.